A selection of T cell receptor beta chains follows, all from one sample in a study of T cells in Graves' hyperthyroidism and ophthalmopathy. TCRdb fed the multiplex PCR reads into MiXCR, producing one record per CDR3 protein. The table records approximately 480,000 distinct CDR3 sequences, less than 25% of them present only once. Sequencing input: blood. These receptors originate from a man between 18 and 29 years old with Graves' hyperthyroidism. Each CDR3 is given with its conserved first and last residue. Each record gives: clone size, J gene, V gene, D gene, CDR3 DNA, CDR3 protein. The D gene is left open where the match is weak. Clone size is stated in some rows and not others, as once, few, many or a class when expanded.

- | TRBJ2-5 | TRBV29-1 | - | TGCAGCGTTGGTCCCCGAGAGACCCAGTACTTC | CSVGPRETQYF
- | TRBJ2-7 | TRBV27 | TRBD2 | TGTGCCAGCAGCGCCCGGACTAGCGGCTACGAGCAGTACTTC | CASSARTSGYEQYF
many | TRBJ1-6 | TRBV10-3 | - | TGTGCCATCAGTGAGTACGGACAAGAGAATTCACCCCTCCACTTT | CAISEYGQENSPLHF
few | TRBJ2-3 | TRBV20-1 | TRBD2 | TGCAGTCGCAGCGGGGGGGCTAGAGATACGCAGTATTTT | CSRSGGARDTQYF
few | TRBJ2-7 | TRBV19 | - | TGTGCCAGTAGTCCGGGGTGGACCTACGAGCAGTACTTC | CASSPGWTYEQYF
- | TRBJ2-4 | TRBV6-5 | TRBD1 | TGTGCCAGCAGTGACTCCCGACAGGGGAACATTCAGTACTTC | CASSDSRQGNIQYF
many | TRBJ2-7 | TRBV6-5 | TRBD2 | TGTGCCAGCAGTTACTCTTTAGCGGGGGGCACCTACGAGCAGTACTTC | CASSYSLAGGTYEQYF
few | TRBJ1-6 | TRBV5-1 | TRBD1 | TGCGCCAGCAGCTTAATCGACAGGGAGAATTCACCCCTCCACTTT | CASSLIDRENSPLHF
many | TRBJ1-1 | TRBV20-1 | - | TGCAGTGCTAGGGAGACAGCCCCCTTT | CSARETAPF
many | TRBJ1-1 | TRBV20-1 | - | TGCAGTGCTGGGGGGGGGAAGACTGAAGCTTTCTTT | CSAGGGKTEAFF
many | TRBJ2-5 | TRBV20-1 | - | TGCAGTGCTGATGGGGACTTTGAGTACCAAGAGACCCAGTACTTC | CSADGDFEYQETQYF
many | TRBJ2-2 | TRBV7-8 | TRBD2 | TGTGCCAGCAGCTTAGCAGCGGGGGGGGACACCGGGGAGCTGTTTTTT | CASSLAAGGDTGELFF
many | TRBJ2-7 | TRBV5-1 | - | TGCGCCAGCAGCACGAGGGGATCCGGGGACCAGTACTTC | CASSTRGSGDQYF
many | TRBJ1-4 | TRBV6-1 | TRBD1 | TGTGCCAGCAGTGCGGGACAGAAGATTGAAAAACTGTTTTTT | CASSAGQKIEKLFF
many | TRBJ1-3 | TRBV6-1 | - | TGTGCCAGCAGTCGGGGACTGGCCTCTGGAAACACCATATATTTT | CASSRGLASGNTIYF
- | TRBJ2-2 | TRBV5-1 | - | TGCGCCAGCAGCTTGGTCGTGATTAACACCGGGGAGCTGTTTTTT | CASSLVVINTGELFF
many | TRBJ2-7 | TRBV3-1 | TRBD2 | TGTGCCAGCAGCCAAGATTGGAGCGGGAGGGGCGAGCAGTACTTC | CASSQDWSGRGEQYF
many | TRBJ2-2 | TRBV6-4 | TRBD2 | TGTGCCAGCAGTCTGGCTAGCGGGGGGGCCGGTGTCGGGGAGCTGTTTTTT | CASSLASGGAGVGELFF
many | TRBJ1-1 | TRBV5-5 | - | TGTGCCAGCAGCTTCGTTGCCCAATTGAACACTGAAGCTTTCTTT | CASSFVAQLNTEAFF
many | TRBJ2-7 | TRBV25-1 | - | TGTGCCAGCAGTGAATTGGGGGGTCCCTCCTACGAGCAGTACTTC | CASSELGGPSYEQYF
many | TRBJ1-2 | TRBV12-3/TRBV12-4 | TRBD1 | TGTGCCAGCAGAGGACAGGGGGCGCAAGGCTACACCTTC | CASRGQGAQGYTF
many | TRBJ1-1 | TRBV12-3/TRBV12-4 | - | TGTGCCAGCAGTTTCTACCGGAGGAACACTGAAGCTTTCTTT | CASSFYRRNTEAFF
- | TRBJ2-7 | TRBV6-4 | TRBD1 | TGTGCCAGCAGTTACTCAGGTGGGACAGGGGCTCAATACTTC | CASSYSGGTGAQYF
many | TRBJ2-7 | TRBV7-9 | TRBD1 | TGTGCCAGCAGGCCGCTCACGGGACAGACTCGTTACGAGCAGTACTTC | CASRPLTGQTRYEQYF
many | TRBJ1-2 | TRBV28 | - | TGTGCCAGCAGTACGGACAGTCTCTATGGCTACACCTTC | CASSTDSLYGYTF
many | TRBJ1-1 | TRBV2 | - | TGTGCCAGCAGTGAGGAGAGTGACAACACTGAAGCTTTCTTT | CASSEESDNTEAFF
many | TRBJ2-5 | TRBV29-1 | - | TGCAGCGTTGAATACGGGGACACCCAAGAGACCCAGTACTTC | CSVEYGDTQETQYF
many | TRBJ2-4 | TRBV6-2/TRBV6-3 | - | TGTGCCAGCAGCGGGGGGCCTGAAAACATTCAGTACTTC | CASSGGPENIQYF
many | TRBJ1-2 | TRBV11-2 | - | TGTGCCAGCACCATCTTAGCGGGGTGGGGCACCAACTATGGCTACACCTTC | CASTILAGWGTNYGYTF
few | TRBJ2-5 | TRBV9 | TRBD1 | TGTGCCAGCAGCGCCTCCGGGACAGGGGAAGAGACCCAGTACTTC | CASSASGTGEETQYF
few | TRBJ2-2 | TRBV28 | - | TGTGCCAGCAGTTTATGGAGGAGGAGGACTACTAACACCGGGGAGCTGTTTTTT | CASSLWRRRTTNTGELFF
many | TRBJ2-7 | TRBV6-5 | TRBD1 | TGTGCCAGCAGTTACCGCCGGACAGGGTCCTACGAGCAGTACTTC | CASSYRRTGSYEQYF
many | TRBJ2-2 | TRBV6-1 | TRBD1 | TGTGCCAGCAGGAGCATCACAGGGGTGGGGAACACCGGGGAGCTGTTTTTT | CASRSITGVGNTGELFF
many | TRBJ1-1 | TRBV28 | - | TGTGCCAGCAGTTCTCCGGGTGTCCAAGCTTTCTTT | CASSSPGVQAFF
many | TRBJ1-2 | TRBV15 | TRBD1 | TGTGCCACCAGCGGACAGGGGAAGTGCTACACCTTC | CATSGQGKCYTF
many | TRBJ1-2 | TRBV7-9 | - | TGTGCCAGCAGCCCTGGCGGGAGGACCTATGGCTACACCTTC | CASSPGGRTYGYTF
few | TRBJ2-5 | TRBV6-1 | - | TGTGCCGGCAGCGAGACCCAGTACTTC | CAGSETQYF
many | TRBJ1-2 | TRBV2 | - | TGTGCCAGCAGTGGTGGGGGGCGCGTGAACACCTTC | CASSGGGRVNTF
many | TRBJ2-2 | TRBV10-1 | - | TGCGCCAGCAGTGCGACTATCGCCGGGGAGCTGTTTTTT | CASSATIAGELFF
many | TRBJ1-5 | TRBV12-3/TRBV12-4 | TRBD1 | TGTGCCAGCAGTCACAGGGGGCTGGGCAATCAGCCCCAGCATTTT | CASSHRGLGNQPQHF
few | TRBJ2-2 | TRBV12-3/TRBV12-4 | - | TGTGCCAGCAGTGTCGGCAGGCGGGCCGGGGAGCTGTTTTTT | CASSVGRRAGELFF
- | TRBJ2-7 | TRBV5-1 | TRBD1 | TGCGCCAGCAGGGAAGACAGGGGACCCATCTACGAGCAGTACTTC | CASREDRGPIYEQYF
many | TRBJ2-7 | TRBV6-1 | TRBD1 | TGTGCCAGCAGCCCCGGGACAGGGGGCCTTGAGCAGTACTTC | CASSPGTGGLEQYF
many | TRBJ2-5 | TRBV15 | - | TGTGCCACCAGCAGAGTGATCGAGGAGGCCCAGTACTTC | CATSRVIEEAQYF